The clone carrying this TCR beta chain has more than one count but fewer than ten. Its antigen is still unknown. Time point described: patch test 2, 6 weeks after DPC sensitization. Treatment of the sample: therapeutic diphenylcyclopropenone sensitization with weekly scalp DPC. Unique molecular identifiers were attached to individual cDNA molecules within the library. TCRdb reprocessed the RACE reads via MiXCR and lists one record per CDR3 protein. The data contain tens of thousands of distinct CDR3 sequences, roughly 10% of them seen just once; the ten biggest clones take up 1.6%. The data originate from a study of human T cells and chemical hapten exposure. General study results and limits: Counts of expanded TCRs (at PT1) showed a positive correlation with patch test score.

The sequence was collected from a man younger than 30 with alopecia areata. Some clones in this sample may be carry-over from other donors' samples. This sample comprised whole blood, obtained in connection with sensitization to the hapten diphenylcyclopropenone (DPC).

Here the CDR3 reads CSADRVNTEAFF. The CDR3 region has the DNA TGCAGCGCCGATAGGGTGAACACTGAAGCTTTCTTT. This rearrangement joins TRBV29-1 to TRBJ1-1, with unresolved D. The CDR3 loop spans 12 amino acids. The V gene lost 7 bases and the J gene lost 0 bases, with 9 bases spanning the gap. CDR1 SQVTM and CDR2 ANQGSEA come from the germline V gene. The full variable domain, completed using reference TRBV29-1 and TRBJ1-1, is SAVISQKPSRDICQRGTSLTIQCQVDSQVTMMFWYRQQPGQSLTLIATANQGSEATYESGFVIDKFPISRPNLTFSTLTVSNMSPEDSSIYLCSADRVNTEAFFGQGTRLTVV.